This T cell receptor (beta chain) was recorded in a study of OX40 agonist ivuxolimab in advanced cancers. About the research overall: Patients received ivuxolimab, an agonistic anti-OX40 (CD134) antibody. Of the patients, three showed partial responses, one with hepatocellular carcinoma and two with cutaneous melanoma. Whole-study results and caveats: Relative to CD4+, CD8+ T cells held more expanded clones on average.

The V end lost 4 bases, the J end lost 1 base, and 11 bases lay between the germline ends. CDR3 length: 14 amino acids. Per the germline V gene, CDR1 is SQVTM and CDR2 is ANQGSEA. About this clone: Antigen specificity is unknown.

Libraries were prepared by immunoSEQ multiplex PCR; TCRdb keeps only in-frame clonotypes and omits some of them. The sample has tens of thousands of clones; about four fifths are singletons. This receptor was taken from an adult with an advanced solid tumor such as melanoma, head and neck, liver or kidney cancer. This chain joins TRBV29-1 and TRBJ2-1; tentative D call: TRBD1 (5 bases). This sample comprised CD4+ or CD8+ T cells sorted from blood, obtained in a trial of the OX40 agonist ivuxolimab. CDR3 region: CSVGAGNSYNEQFF. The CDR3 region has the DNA TGCAGCGTTGGGGCAGGGAATTCCTACAATGAGCAGTTCTTC.